The following is a T cell receptor (beta chain) sequence with its context. Its antigen remains unknown. Germline V gene sequence: CDR1 LNHNV, CDR2 YYDKDF (reference sequence). This CDR3 comprises 17 residues. With V trimmed by 3 bases and J by 0 bases, 8 bases remained unmatched. Amplified regions were TCR beta CDR3 sequences from RNA transcripts. Initially, a first-round RT-PCR of the TCR CDR3 employed the HTBI primer set. Each CDR3 protein gets one entry after TCRdb re-called the multiplex PCR reads with MiXCR. The data contain 650,000 to 800,000 distinct CDR3 sequences, 45% of them seen just once; the ten biggest clones take up roughly 7.2%. This sample was taken from a study of T cells in Graves' hyperthyroidism and ophthalmopathy. Any patient presenting with uncontrolled infection, other autoimmune disease, pregnancy or lactation was left out. General observations from the study: The model identified upcoming ophthalmopathy a median approximately six months ahead of onset. Most thyroid clonotypes with frequency above 0.001 were detected in blood.

The sequenced sample was peripheral blood or thyroid tissue (not recorded which). The sequence derives from an adult man with Graves' disease, either hyperthyroidism or ophthalmopathy (not recorded which). J is TRBJ1-5 and V is TRBV15, with 7 bases aligning to TRBD1. CDR3 coding DNA: TGTGCCACCAGCAGTTTCGCCGGGACAGATAGCAATCAGCCCCAGCATTTT. Translating it yields CATSSFAGTDSNQPQHF.